This T cell receptor (beta chain) was documented in a study of blood T cell repertoires in COVID-19. Study-wide background: COVID-19 samples collected from the United States, Italy and Spain covered acute and convalescent phases.

The Seattle patients, enrolled during active infection, were followed longitudinally. Clones were sequenced by immunoSEQ multiplex PCR, and TCRdb holds only the in-frame ones, with some missing. This sample has under 250,000 clones, with more than 70% found just once. This CDR3 has 13 residues. Germline loops: CDR1 LGHDT, CDR2 YNNKEL (reference sequence). V was pared by 1 base and J by 6 bases, with 10 bases between. The TCR was taken from a woman aged 80 or over with COVID-19, enrolled during active disease. Source material: peripheral blood. This sequence joins TRBV3-1 (or the pseudogene TRBV3-2) and TRBJ2-7, with D perhaps TRBD2 (6 bases). The CDR3 loop is CASSQGEGGEQYF. The DNA of the CDR3 is TGTGCCAGCAGCCAAGGTGAGGGAGGCGAGCAGTACTTC.